This T cell receptor (beta chain) appears in the sequencing data of a study of identical twins. Unique molecular identifiers were present on cDNA, and template switching added a universal primer site. TCRdb reanalysed the 5' RACE reads using MiXCR and keeps one entry per CDR3 protein. The sample yields hundreds of thousands of distinct CDR3 sequences, approximately 8% seen once. The V end lost 1 base, the J end lost 5 bases, and 8 bases lay between the germline ends. Germline-derived CDR1 and CDR2 are MGHRA and YSYEKL. The CDR3 length is 14 residues. Overall study findings and caveats: While abundant cord blood beta clonotypes carried fewer insertions, memory repertoires showed no such pattern.

This clonotype came up many times. Its antigen remains unknown. The sample also formed part of further work on yellow fever vaccine responses in identical twins. Per that paper: It has been reported that, in twins, the vaccine T cell response seemed partly convergent and partly personalized.

The chain links TRBV4-1 to TRBJ2-2; D not resolved. Sample: CD8+ T cells sorted from blood. This sequence originates from a woman aged 18-30 years in good health. The CDR3 region is CASSQVEGTGELFF. The DNA for the CDR3 is TGCGCCAGCAGCCAAGTGGAAGGTACCGGGGAGCTGTTTTTT.